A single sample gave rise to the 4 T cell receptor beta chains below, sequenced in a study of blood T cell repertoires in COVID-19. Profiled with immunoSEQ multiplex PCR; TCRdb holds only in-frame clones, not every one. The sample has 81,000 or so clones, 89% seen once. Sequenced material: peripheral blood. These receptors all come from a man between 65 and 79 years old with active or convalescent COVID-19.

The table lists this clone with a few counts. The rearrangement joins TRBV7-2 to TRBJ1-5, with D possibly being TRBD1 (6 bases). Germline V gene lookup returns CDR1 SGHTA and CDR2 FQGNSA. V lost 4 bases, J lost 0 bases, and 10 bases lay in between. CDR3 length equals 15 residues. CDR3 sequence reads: CASSSGVDSNQPQHF. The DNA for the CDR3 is TGTGCCAGCAGCTCAGGGGTGGATAGCAATCAGCCCCAGCATTTT.

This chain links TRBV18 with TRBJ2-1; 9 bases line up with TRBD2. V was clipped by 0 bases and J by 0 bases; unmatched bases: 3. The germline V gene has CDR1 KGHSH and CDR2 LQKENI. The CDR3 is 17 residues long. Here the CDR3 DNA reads TGTGCCAGCTCACCACCACGCGGGGGGGCCTCCTACAATGAGCAGTTCTTC. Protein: CASSPPRGGASYNEQFF.

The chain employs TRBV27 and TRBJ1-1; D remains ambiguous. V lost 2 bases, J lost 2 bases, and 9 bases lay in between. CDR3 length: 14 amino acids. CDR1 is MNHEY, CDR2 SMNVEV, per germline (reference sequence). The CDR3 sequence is CASSLGGDNTEAFF. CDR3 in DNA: TGTGCCAGCAGTTTAGGCGGAGATAACACTGAAGCTTTCTTT.

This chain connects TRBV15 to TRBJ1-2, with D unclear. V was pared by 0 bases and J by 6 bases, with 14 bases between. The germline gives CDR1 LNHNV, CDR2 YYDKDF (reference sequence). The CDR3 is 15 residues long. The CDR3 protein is CATSRDRPPVNGYTF. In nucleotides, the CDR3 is TGTGCCACCAGCAGAGATCGCCCTCCGGTTAATGGCTACACCTTC.